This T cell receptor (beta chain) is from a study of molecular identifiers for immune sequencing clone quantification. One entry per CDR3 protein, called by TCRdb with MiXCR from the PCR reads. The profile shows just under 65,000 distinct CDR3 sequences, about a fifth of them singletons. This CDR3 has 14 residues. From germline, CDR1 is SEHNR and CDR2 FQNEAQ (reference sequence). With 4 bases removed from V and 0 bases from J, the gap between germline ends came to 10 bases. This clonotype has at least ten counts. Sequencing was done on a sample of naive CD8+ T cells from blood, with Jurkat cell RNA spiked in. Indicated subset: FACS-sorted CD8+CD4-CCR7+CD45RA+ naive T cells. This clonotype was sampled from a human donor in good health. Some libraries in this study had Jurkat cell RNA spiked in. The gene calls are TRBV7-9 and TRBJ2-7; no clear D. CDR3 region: CASSSSVRSYEQYF. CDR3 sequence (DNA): TGTGCCAGCAGCTCCTCCGTACGCTCCTACGAGCAGTACTTC.